The T cell receptor (beta chain) under discussion was sequenced for a study of cytomegalovirus exposure and HLA in healthy donors. PCR used 60 Vbeta primers and 13 Jbeta primers. Sequencing used immunoSEQ multiplex PCR; TCRdb keeps in-frame clones, though not all of them. The sample yields more than 95,000 clones, 70% to 85% seen once. To note about this clone: Its antigen is as yet unknown.

Overall study results and limits: A link between a missense DCLRE1C variant and TCR beta V- and J-gene trimming emerged from a later analysis. Across donors, sequencing depth was assumed by presence/absence analyses to be roughly uniform. Rare TCR sequences dominated, though some public TCRs recurred in many donors.

Germline V gene data show CDR1 as MNHEY and CDR2 as SVGAGI. The CDR3 has 14 residues. The V and J ends lost 4 bases and 4 bases respectively, with 11 bases between them. The rearrangement uses TRBV6-5 and TRBJ1-3, with D unclear. The clonotype comes from a man aged 40-55 years in good health and CMV-seropositive. The sequenced sample consisted of PBMCs. The chain's CDR3 is CASSWSLSGNTIYF. CDR3 coding DNA: TGTGCCAGCAGTTGGAGTTTATCCGGAAACACCATATATTTT.